This TCR beta chain was identified in a study of blood T cell repertoires in COVID-19. The table came from immunoSEQ multiplex PCR; TCRdb's copy has only in-frame clones and leaves some out. The profile shows roughly 60,000 clones, roughly 88% of them singletons. The CDR3 has 15 residues. Germline values: CDR1 SGHDT, CDR2 YYEEEE. J lost 5 bases, V lost 2 bases, and 8 bases had no gene match. Sequenced: peripheral blood. The rearrangement uses TRBV5-6 and TRBJ2-7; 9 positions agree with TRBD2. The TCR comes from a man aged 25 to 40 with COVID-19, enrolled during active disease. The CDR3 DNA sequence: TGTGCCAGCAGCTTTTATCCGGGACTAGCCGACGAGCAGTACTTC. Its translation is CASSFYPGLADEQYF.